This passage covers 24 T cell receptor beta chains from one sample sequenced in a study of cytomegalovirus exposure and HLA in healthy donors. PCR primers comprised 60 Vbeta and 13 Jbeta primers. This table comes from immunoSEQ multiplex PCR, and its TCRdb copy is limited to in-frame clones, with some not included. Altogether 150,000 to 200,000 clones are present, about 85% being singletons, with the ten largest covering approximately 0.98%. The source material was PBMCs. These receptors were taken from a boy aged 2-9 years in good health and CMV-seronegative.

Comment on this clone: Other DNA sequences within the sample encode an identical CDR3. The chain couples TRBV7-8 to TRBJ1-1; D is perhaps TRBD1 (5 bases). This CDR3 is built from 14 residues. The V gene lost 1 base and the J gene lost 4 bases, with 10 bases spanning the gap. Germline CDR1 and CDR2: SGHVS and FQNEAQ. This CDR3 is CASSLGQGSTEAFF. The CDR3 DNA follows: TGTGCCAGCAGCTTAGGGCAGGGATCCACTGAAGCTTTCTTT. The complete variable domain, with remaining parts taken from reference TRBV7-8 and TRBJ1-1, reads GAGVSQSPRYKVAKRGQDVALRCDPISGHVSLFWYQQALGQGPEFLTYFQNEAQLDKSGLPSDRFFAERPEGSVSTLKIQRTQQEDSAVYLCASSLGQGSTEAFFGQGTRLTVV.

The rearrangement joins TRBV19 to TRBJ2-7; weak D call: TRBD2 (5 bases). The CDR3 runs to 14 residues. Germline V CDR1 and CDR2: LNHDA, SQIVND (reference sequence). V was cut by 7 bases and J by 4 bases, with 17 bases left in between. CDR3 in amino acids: CASNGGRGEYEQYF. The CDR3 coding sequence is TGTGCCAGTAATGGTGGCCGGGGTGAATACGAGCAGTACTTC.

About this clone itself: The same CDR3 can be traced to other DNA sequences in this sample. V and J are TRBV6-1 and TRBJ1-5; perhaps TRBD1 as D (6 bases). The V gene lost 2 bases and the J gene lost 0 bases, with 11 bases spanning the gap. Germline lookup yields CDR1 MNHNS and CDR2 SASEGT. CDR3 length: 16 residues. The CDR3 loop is CASSELPRGSNQPQHF. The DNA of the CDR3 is TGTGCCAGCAGTGAACTACCCAGGGGTAGCAATCAGCCCCAGCATTTT.

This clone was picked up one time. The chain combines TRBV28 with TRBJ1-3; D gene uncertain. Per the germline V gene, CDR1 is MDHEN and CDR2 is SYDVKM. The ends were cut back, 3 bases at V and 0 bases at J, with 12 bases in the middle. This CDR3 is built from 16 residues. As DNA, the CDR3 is TGTGCCAGCAGTTTTCGGGTCGTGTACTCTGGAAACACCATATATTTT. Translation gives CASSFRVVYSGNTIYF.

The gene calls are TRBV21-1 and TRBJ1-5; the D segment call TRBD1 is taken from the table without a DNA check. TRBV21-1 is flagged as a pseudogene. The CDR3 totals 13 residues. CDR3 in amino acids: CASRRQGGQPQHF. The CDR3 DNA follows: TGTGCCAGCCGACGACAGGGAGGTCAGCCCCAGCATTTT.

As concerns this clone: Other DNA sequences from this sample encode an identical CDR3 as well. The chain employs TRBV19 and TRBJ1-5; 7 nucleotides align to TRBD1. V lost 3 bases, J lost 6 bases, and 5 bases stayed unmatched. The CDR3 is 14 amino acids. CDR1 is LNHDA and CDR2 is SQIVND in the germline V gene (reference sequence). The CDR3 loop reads CASSIRGLGQPQHF. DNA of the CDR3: TGTGCCAGTAGTATTAGGGGGCTTGGTCAGCCCCAGCATTTT.

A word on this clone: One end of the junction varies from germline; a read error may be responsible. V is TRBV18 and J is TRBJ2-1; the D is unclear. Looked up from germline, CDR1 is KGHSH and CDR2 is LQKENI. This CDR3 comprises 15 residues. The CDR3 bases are TGTGCCAGCTCACCCGCGACTCCATCCTCCAATGAGCAGTTCTTC. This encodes CASSPATPSSNEQFF.

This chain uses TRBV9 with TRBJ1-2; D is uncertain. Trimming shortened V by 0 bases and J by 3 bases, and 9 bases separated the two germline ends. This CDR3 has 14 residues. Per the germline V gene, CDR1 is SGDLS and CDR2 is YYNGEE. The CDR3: CASSVDGFHYGYTF. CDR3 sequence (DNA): TGTGCCAGCAGCGTAGACGGGTTTCACTATGGCTACACCTTC.

Here the CDR3 DNA reads TGTGCCAGCAGCTTAGAGACAGGGGGTCAGCCCCAGCATTTT. Amino acids: CASSLETGGQPQHF. The chain couples TRBV7-8 to TRBJ1-5, with TRBD1 identical over 9 bases. Germline V gives CDR1 SGHVS, CDR2 FQNEAQ. The trim removed 1 base at V and 6 bases at J, leaving 1 base unmatched. The CDR3 sequence is 14 residues long. Based on the CDR3 plus reference TRBV7-8 and TRBJ1-5, the full variable domain is GAGVSQSPRYKVAKRGQDVALRCDPISGHVSLFWYQQALGQGPEFLTYFQNEAQLDKSGLPSDRFFAERPEGSVSTLKIQRTQQEDSAVYLCASSLETGGQPQHFGDGTRLSIL.

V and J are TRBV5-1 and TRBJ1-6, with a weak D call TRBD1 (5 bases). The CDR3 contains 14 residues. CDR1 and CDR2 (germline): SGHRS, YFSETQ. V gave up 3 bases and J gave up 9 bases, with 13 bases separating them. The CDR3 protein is CASSSGDGTSPLHF. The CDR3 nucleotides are TGCGCCAGCAGCTCGGGGGACGGGACTTCACCCCTCCACTTT.

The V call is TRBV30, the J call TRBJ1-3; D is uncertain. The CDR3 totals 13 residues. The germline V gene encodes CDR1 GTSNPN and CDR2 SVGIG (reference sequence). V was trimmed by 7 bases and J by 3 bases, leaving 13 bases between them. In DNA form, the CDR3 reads TGTGCCTCCCAAGCGAAAGGTGGAAACACCATATATTTT. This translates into CASQAKGGNTIYF.

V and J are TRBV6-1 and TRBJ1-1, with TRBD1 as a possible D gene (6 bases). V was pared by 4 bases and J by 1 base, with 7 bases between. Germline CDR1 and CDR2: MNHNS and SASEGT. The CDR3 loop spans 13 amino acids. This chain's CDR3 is CASSVQGNTEAFF. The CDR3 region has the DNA TGTGCCAGCAGTGTACAGGGGAACACTGAAGCTTTCTTT.

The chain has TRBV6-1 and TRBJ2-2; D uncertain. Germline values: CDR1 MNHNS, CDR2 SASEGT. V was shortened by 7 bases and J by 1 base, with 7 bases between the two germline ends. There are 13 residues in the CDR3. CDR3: CASIYGNTGELFF. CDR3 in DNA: TGTGCCAGCATCTATGGGAACACCGGGGAGCTGTTTTTT.

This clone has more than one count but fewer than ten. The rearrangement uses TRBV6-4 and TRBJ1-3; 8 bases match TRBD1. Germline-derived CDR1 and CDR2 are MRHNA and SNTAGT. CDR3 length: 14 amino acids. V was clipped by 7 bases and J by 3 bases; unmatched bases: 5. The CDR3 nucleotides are TGTGCCAGCACAACAGGGGGTTTTGGAAACACCATATATTTT. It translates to CASTTGGFGNTIYF.

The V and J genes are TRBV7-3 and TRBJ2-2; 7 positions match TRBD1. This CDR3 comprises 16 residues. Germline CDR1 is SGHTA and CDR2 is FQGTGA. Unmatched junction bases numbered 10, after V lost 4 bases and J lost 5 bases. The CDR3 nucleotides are TGTGCCAGCAGCTACGTCCCGGGACAGAAGACCGGGGAGCTGTTTTTT. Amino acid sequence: CASSYVPGQKTGELFF.

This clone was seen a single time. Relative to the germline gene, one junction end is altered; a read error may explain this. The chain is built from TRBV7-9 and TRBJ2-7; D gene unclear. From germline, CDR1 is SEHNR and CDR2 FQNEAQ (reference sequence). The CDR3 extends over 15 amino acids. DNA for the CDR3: TGTTCCAGCAGTTTCGCTTTGGGCGAATCCTACGAGCAGTACTTC. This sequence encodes CSSSFALGESYEQYF.

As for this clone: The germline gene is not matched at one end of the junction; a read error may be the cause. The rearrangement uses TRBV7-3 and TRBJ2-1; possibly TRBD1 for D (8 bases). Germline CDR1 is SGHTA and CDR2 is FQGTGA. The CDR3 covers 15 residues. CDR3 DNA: TGTGCCAGCAGATTAACAGGGGGGGACCACAATGAGCAGTTCTTC. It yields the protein CASRLTGGDHNEQFF.

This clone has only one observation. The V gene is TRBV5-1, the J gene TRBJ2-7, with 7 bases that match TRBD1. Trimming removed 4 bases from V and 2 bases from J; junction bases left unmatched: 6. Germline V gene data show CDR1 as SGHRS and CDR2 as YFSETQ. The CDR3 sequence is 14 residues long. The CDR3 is CASSIGTVAYEQYF. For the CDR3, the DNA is TGCGCCAGCAGCATAGGGACAGTTGCCTACGAGCAGTACTTC.

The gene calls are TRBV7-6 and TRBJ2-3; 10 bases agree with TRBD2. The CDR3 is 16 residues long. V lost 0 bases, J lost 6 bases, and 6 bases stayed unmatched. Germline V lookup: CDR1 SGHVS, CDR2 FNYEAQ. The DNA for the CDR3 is TGTGCCAGCAGCTTAGCGGGGGGACTAGCGTCCGATACGCAGTATTTT. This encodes CASSLAGGLASDTQYF.

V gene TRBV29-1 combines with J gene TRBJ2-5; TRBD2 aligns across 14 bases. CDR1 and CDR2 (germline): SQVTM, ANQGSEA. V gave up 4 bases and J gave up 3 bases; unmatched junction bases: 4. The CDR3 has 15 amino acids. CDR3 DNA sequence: TGCAGCGTTGGGACTAGCGGGAGGATTAAAGAGACCCAGTACTTC. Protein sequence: CSVGTSGRIKETQYF.

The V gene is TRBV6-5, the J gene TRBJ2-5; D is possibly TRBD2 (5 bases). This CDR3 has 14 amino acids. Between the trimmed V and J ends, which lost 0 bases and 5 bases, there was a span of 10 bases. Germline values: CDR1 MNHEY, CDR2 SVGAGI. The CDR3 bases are TGTGCCAGCAGTTACTCGCCGGGGTATGAGACCCAGTACTTC. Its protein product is CASSYSPGYETQYF.

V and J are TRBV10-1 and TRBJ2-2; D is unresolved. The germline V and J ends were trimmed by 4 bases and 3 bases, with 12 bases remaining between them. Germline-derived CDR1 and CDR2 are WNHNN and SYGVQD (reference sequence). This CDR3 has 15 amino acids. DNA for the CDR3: TGCGCCAGCAGTGGAAACAGATTGGACACCGGGGAGCTGTTTTTT. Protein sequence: CASSGNRLDTGELFF.

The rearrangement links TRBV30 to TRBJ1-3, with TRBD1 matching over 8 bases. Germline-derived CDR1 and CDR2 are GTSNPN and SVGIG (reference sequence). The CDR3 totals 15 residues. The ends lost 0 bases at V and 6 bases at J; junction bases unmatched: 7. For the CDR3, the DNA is TGTGCCTGGAGTGTCCTGGGACAGGAAGTAAACACCATATATTTT. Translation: CAWSVLGQEVNTIYF. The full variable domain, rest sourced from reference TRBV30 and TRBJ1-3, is SQTIHQWPATLVQPVGSPLSLECTVEGTSNPNLYWYRQAAGRGLQLLFYSVGIGQISSEVPQNLSASRPQDRQFILSSKKLLLSDSGFYLCAWSVLGQEVNTIYFGEGSWLTVV.

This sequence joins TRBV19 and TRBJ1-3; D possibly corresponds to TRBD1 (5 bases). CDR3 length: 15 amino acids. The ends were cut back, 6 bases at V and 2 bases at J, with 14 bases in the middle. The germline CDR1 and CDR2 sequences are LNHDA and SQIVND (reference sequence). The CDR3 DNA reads TGTGCCAGTAGGAATTGGGGGGTACCTGGAAACACCATATATTTT. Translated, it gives CASRNWGVPGNTIYF. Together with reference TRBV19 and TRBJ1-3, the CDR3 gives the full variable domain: DGGITQSPKYLFRKEGQNVTLSCEQNLNHDAMYWYRQDPGQGLRLIYYSQIVNDFQKGDIAEGYSVSREKKESFPLTVTSAQKNPTAFYLCASRNWGVPGNTIYFGEGSWLTVV.